This note documents a single TCR beta chain sequence. Each CDR3 protein is one row after TCRdb ran MiXCR on the RT-PCR reads. The sample includes roughly 960,000 distinct CDR3 sequences, roughly 18% of them seen just once. This record belongs to a study of patients and donors after allogeneic stem cell transplantation. Per the germline V gene, CDR1 is DFQATT and CDR2 is SNEGSKA (reference sequence). This CDR3 comprises 15 residues. Trimming took 2 bases from V and 3 from J; bases not matched to a gene: 7. V is TRBV20-1 and J is TRBJ2-3; 8 nucleotides match TRBD2. Sequenced sample: blood, either unsorted or a sorted T cell fraction (not recorded which). The sequence derives from a human donor who was either an allogeneic HSCT recipient or a stem cell or donor lymphocyte infusion donor (not recorded which). It is not recorded whose cells these are; they may come from a transplant donor. In DNA, the CDR3 is TGCAGTGCTAGACTCAGCGGGAGTCGGACAGATACGCAGTATTTT. It specifies CSARLSGSRTDTQYF.